Sequencing of this T cell receptor beta chain was carried out in a study of T cell responses to AZD1222 COVID-19 vaccine. Study-wide results and caveats: The donor cohort was predominantly white British with a female majority, and clonal diversity may have been underestimated.

Regarding this clone: The antigen remains unidentified.

The CDR3 consists of 14 residues. The germline gives CDR1 MNHEY, CDR2 SMNVEV (reference sequence). Trimming left V 11 bases short and J 3 bases short, with 18 bases between. The assay was immunoSEQ multiplex PCR, and TCRdb's table has in-frame clones only and misses some. In the table there are just under 90,000 clones, 88% of which are singletons. The sample was peripheral blood, taken on day 0 of AZD1222 vaccination. The J gene is TRBJ2-3, the V gene TRBV27; weak D call: TRBD2 (5 bases). The source is an adult in good health. The CDR3 DNA sequence: TGTGCCCCCCCGGGGAGAAGAATGACAGATACGCAGTATTTT. Protein sequence: CAPPGRRMTDTQYF.